Described below is a single T cell receptor (beta chain) sequence and its context. What it recognizes is unknown. Stated time point: patch test 1, 2 weeks after DPC sensitization. The treatment denotes: therapeutic diphenylcyclopropenone sensitization with weekly scalp DPC. This sample is part of a study of human T cells and chemical hapten exposure. Whole-study context: Patients' scalps got diphenylcyclopropenone weekly throughout the roughly 25-week study. Notes on the study in general: TCRs exceeding 1 in 1000 frequency stayed unchanged with DPC sensitization.

Via MiXCR, TCRdb re-called the RACE reads, giving one row per CDR3 protein. The sample comprises roughly 70,000 distinct CDR3 sequences, approximately 35% of which are singletons, and about 8.9% rests with the top ten. The starting material was whole blood, obtained in connection with sensitization to the hapten diphenylcyclopropenone (DPC). This clonotype was sampled from a man aged 35 to 55 with alopecia areata. Some clones in this sample may be carry-over from other donors' samples.

The CDR3 region is CASSQVIGRMNTEAFF. The CDR3 DNA follows: TGCGCCAGCAGCCAAGTAATTGGCCGGATGAACACTGAAGCTTTCTTT. The J gene is TRBJ1-1, the V gene TRBV4-1; D unresolved. The CDR3 contains 16 residues. Germline V CDR1 and CDR2: MGHRA, YSYEKL. V was trimmed by 1 base and J by 0 bases, leaving 12 bases between them.